The present entry profiles one T cell receptor (beta chain) with its context. Its matching antigen is unknown. These data originate in a study of cytomegalovirus exposure and HLA in healthy donors. Findings and caveats of the study: V- and J-gene trimming in TCR beta was tied to a missense DCLRE1C variant by an analysis performed later. A later analysis, which compared TCR beta chains of equal frequency, found the HLA-associated ones more clonally expanded.

A multiplex PCR was run with 60 Vbeta primers and 13 Jbeta primers. Some clones are missing from TCRdb's copy, which holds only in-frame ones; the method was immunoSEQ multiplex PCR. In the table there are around 180,000 clones, 78% of which are singletons. The CDR3 contains 15 residues. Trimming took 9 bases from V and 3 from J; bases not matched to a gene: 9. Per germline, CDR1 LNHDA and CDR2 SQIVND (reference sequence). V gene TRBV19 combines with J gene TRBJ1-5; 9 bases align to TRBD1. This TCR was recovered from a woman aged 45 to 65 in good health and CMV-seropositive. The sample was PBMCs. The DNA of the CDR3 is TGTGCCAGCTCCCTCGGGACAGGGATCAATCAGCCCCAGCATTTT. This gives the protein CASSLGTGINQPQHF.